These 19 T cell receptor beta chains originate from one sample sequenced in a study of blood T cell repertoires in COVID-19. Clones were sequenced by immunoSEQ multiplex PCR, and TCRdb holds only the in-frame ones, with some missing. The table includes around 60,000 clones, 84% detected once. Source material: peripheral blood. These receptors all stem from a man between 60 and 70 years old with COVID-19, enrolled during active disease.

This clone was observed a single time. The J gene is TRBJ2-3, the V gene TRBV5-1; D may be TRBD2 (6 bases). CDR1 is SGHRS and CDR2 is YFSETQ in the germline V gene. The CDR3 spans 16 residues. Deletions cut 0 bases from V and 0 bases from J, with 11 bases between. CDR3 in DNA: TGCGCCAGCAGCTTGGATGCGGGACTCAGCACAGATACGCAGTATTTT. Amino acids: CASSLDAGLSTDTQYF.

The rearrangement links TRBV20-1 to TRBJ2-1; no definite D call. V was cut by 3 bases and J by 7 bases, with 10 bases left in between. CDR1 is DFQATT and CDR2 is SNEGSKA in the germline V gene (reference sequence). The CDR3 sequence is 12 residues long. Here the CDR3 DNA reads TGCAGTGCTAGTCCCTATGAAAATGAGCAGTTCTTC. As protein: CSASPYENEQFF.

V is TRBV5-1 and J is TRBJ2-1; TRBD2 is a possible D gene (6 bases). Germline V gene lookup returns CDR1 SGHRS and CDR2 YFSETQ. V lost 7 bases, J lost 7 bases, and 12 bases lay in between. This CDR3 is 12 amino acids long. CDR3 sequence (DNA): TGCGCCAGCGCGCGGGGTGAGAATGAGCAGTTCTTC. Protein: CASARGENEQFF.

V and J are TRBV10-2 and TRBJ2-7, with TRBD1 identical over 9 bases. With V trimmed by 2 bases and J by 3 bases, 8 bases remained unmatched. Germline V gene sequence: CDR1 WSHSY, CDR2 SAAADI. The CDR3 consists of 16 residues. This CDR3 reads CASSETRGQGIYEQYF. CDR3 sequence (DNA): TGCGCCAGCAGTGAGACGCGGGGACAGGGTATCTACGAGCAGTACTTC.

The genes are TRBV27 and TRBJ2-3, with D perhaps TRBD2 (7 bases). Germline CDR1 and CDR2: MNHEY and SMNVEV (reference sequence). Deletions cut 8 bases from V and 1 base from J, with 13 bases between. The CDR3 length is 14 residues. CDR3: CASRRGRGTDTQYF. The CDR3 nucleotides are TGTGCCAGCCGGCGGGGGCGGGGCACAGATACGCAGTATTTT.

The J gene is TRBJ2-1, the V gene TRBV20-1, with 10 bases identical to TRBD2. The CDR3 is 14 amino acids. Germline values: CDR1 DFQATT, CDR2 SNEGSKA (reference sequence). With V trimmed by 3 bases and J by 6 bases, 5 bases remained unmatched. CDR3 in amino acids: CSASRGLAANEQFF. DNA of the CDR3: TGCAGTGCTAGTCGCGGACTAGCGGCCAATGAGCAGTTCTTC.

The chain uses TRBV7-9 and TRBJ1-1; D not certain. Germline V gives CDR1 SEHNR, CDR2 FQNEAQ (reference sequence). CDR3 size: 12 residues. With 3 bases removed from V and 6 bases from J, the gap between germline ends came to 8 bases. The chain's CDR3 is CASSFRGAEAFF. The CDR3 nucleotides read TGTGCCAGCAGCTTCCGGGGTGCTGAAGCTTTCTTT.

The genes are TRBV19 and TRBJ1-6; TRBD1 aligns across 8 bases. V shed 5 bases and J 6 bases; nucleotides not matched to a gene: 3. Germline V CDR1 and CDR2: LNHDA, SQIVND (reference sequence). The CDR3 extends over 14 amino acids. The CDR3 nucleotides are TGTGCCAGTAGTGTCACAGGGGGTAATTCACCCCTCCACTTT. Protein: CASSVTGGNSPLHF.

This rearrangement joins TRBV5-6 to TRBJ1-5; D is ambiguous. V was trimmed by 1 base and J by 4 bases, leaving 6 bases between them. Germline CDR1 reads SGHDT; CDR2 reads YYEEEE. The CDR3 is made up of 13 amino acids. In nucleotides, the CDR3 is TGTGCCAGCAGCTTGCGGACTAATCAGCCCCAGCATTTT. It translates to CASSLRTNQPQHF.

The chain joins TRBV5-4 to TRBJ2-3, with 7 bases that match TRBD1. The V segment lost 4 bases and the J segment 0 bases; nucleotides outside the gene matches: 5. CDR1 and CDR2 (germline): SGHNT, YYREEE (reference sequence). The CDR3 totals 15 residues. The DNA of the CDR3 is TGTGCCAGCAGCAGCGGACAGGCTAGCACAGATACGCAGTATTTT. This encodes CASSSGQASTDTQYF.

Written as DNA, the CDR3 is TGTGCCAGCAGTCTCGACAGGTATCAGCCCCAGCATTTT. Protein: CASSLDRYQPQHF. The chain employs TRBV3-1 (or the pseudogene TRBV3-2) and TRBJ1-5; the D gene is possibly TRBD1 (6 bases). The CDR3 has 13 residues. Trimming cost V 6 bases and J 5 bases, with 11 bases left between them. Germline lookup yields CDR1 LGHDT and CDR2 YNNKEL (reference sequence).

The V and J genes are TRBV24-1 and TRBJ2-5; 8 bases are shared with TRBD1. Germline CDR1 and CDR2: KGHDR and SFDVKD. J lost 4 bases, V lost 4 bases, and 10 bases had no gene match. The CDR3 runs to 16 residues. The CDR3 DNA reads TGTGCCACCAGTGAGCCCCGGACAGGGTCTGGAGAGACCCAGTACTTC. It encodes CATSEPRTGSGETQYF.

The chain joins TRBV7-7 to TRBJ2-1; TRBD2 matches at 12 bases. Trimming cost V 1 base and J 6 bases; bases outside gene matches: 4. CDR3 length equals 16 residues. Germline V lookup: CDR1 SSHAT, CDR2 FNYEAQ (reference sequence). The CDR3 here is CASSLGGLAGSNEQFF. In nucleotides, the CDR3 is TGTGCCAGCAGCTTAGGGGGACTAGCGGGTAGCAATGAGCAGTTCTTC. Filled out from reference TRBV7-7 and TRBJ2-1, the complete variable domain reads GAGVSQSPRYKVTKRGQDVTLRCDPISSHATLYWYQQALGQGPEFLTYFNYEAQPDKSGLPSDRFSAERPEGSISTLTIQRTEQRDSAMYRCASSLGGLAGSNEQFFGPGTRLTVL.

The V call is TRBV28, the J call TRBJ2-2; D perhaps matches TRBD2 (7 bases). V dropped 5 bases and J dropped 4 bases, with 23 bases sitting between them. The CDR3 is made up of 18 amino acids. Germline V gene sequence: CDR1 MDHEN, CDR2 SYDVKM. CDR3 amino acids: CASSPLPLGGGSTGELFF. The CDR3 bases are TGTGCCAGCAGTCCTCTTCCTTTAGGGGGGGGCTCCACCGGGGAGCTGTTTTTT.

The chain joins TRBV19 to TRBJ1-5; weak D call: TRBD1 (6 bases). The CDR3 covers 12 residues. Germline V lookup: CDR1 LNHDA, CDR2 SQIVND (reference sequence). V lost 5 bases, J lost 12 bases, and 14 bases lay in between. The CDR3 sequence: CASSLTGIIQHF. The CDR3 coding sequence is TGTGCCAGTAGTTTAACAGGGATAATCCAGCATTTT.

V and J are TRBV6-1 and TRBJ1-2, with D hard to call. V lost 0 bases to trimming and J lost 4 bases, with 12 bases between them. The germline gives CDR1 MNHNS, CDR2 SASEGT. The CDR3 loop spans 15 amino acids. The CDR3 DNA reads TGTGCCAGCAGTGAAGCGCTCGCCAGTACCTATGGCTACACCTTC. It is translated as CASSEALASTYGYTF.

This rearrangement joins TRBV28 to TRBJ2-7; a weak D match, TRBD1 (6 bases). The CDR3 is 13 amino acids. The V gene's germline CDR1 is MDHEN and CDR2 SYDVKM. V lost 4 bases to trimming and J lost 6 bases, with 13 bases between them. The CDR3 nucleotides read TGTGCCAGCAGTTCCTACAGGGTCTCCGAGCAGTACTTC. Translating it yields CASSSYRVSEQYF.

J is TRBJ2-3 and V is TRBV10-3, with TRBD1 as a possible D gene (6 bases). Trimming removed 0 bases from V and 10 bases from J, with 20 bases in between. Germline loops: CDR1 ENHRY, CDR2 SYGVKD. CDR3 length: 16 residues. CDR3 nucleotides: TGTGCCATCAGTGAGTCAGTCTCGGTTGCCAGGGGTGCGCAGTATTTT. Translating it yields CAISESVSVARGAQYF.

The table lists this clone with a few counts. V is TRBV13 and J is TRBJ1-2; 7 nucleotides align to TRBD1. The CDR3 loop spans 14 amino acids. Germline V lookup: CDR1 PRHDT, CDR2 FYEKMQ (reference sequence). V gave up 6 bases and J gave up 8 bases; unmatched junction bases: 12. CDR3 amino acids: CASSWGEGAEGYTF. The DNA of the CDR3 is TGTGCCAGCAGTTGGGGTGAGGGGGCGGAGGGCTACACCTTC.